The 29 T cell receptor beta chains presented below share a single source sample, sequenced in a study of blood T cell repertoires in COVID-19. Clones were read by immunoSEQ multiplex PCR, and TCRdb kept only the in-frame ones, dropping some. The sample yields roughly 220,000 clones, around 86% seen once. The sample taken for sequencing was peripheral blood. The receptors stem from a woman aged 45-65 years with COVID-19, enrolled during active disease.

The chain uses TRBV11-3 and TRBJ2-3; 8 bases match TRBD1. Trimming at V came to 3 bases and at J to 7 bases, leaving 6 bases not matched to a gene. Germline CDR1 SGHNT, CDR2 YENEEA. This CDR3 is 14 amino acids long. The CDR3 reads CASSLTGVMNTQYF. The CDR3 DNA reads as TGTGCCAGCAGCTTGACAGGGGTCATGAATACGCAGTATTTT. Filled out from reference TRBV11-3 and TRBJ2-3, the complete variable domain reads EAGVVQSPRYKIIEKKQPVAFWCNPISGHNTLYWYLQNLGQGPELLIRYENEEAVDDSQLPKDRFSAERLKGVDSTLKIQPAELGDSAVYLCASSLTGVMNTQYFGPGTRLTVL.

The V call is TRBV6-5, the J call TRBJ1-2, with TRBD1 identical over 7 bases. Germline V lookup: CDR1 MNHEY, CDR2 SVGAGI. CDR3 length equals 16 residues. J was trimmed by 0 bases and V by 0 bases; bases with no gene match: 4. The CDR3 sequence: CASSYSRTGANYGYTF. The CDR3 nucleotides read TGTGCCAGCAGTTACTCGCGGACAGGCGCTAACTATGGCTACACCTTC.

This sequence joins TRBV27 and TRBJ2-2; TRBD1 might be the D (7 bases). CDR3 length: 17 residues. Germline CDR1 reads MNHEY; CDR2 reads SMNVEV (reference sequence). With 6 bases removed from V and 0 bases from J, the gap between germline ends came to 17 bases. In nucleotides, the CDR3 is TGTGCCAGCAGGCGGGACAGTTTAGTGGCGAACACCGGGGAGCTGTTTTTT. Protein sequence: CASRRDSLVANTGELFF.

This rearrangement joins TRBV19 to TRBJ1-1; the D gene is possibly TRBD1 (5 bases). CDR3 size: 13 residues. Germline V lookup: CDR1 LNHDA, CDR2 SQIVND (reference sequence). Trimming cost V 5 bases and J 5 bases, with 12 bases left between them. CDR3 residues: CASSFQGRTEAFF. Written as DNA, the CDR3 is TGTGCCAGTAGTTTTCAGGGTCGGACTGAAGCTTTCTTT.

This CDR3 reads CASSWGGDGYTF. The DNA of the CDR3 is TGCGCCAGCAGCTGGGGAGGGGACGGCTACACCTTC. This chain links TRBV5-1 with TRBJ1-2; a possible D gene is TRBD1 (5 bases). CDR1 is SGHRS, CDR2 YFSETQ, per germline. This CDR3 region has 12 residues. Trimming stripped 3 bases from V and 8 bases from J, with 11 bases between.

The chain recombines TRBV14 with TRBJ2-3, with TRBD1 matching 8 bases. The ends lost 6 bases at V and 7 bases at J; junction bases unmatched: 9. Germline-derived CDR1 and CDR2 are SGHDN and FVKESK. The CDR3 runs 14 residues. CDR3 nucleotides: TGTGCCAGCAGAGACAGGGGAGGAGGAAATACGCAGTATTTT. Encoded protein: CASRDRGGGNTQYF.

This chain joins TRBV4-3 and TRBJ2-7, with TRBD1 identical over 8 bases. V shed 4 bases and J 3 bases; nucleotides not matched to a gene: 5. The CDR3 is 14 residues long. The germline V gene encodes CDR1 LGHNA and CDR2 YSLEER. Here the CDR3 DNA reads TGCGCCAGCAGCCCCGGACAGGGCCTCTACGAGCAGTACTTC. This encodes CASSPGQGLYEQYF.

The chain combines TRBV5-1 with TRBJ2-5, with 9 bases identical to TRBD1. The CDR3 is 16 residues long. The germline V gene encodes CDR1 SGHRS and CDR2 YFSETQ. With V trimmed by 0 bases and J by 3 bases, 6 bases remained unmatched. CDR3 in amino acids: CASSLAVGTGKETQYF. CDR3 coding DNA: TGCGCCAGCAGCTTGGCCGTAGGGACAGGGAAAGAGACCCAGTACTTC.

This sequence joins TRBV5-1 and TRBJ2-7, with D possibly TRBD1 on 5 matching bases. V was shortened by 0 bases and J by 5 bases, with 12 bases between the two germline ends. The CDR3 is 14 amino acids. Germline V gene lookup returns CDR1 SGHRS and CDR2 YFSETQ. CDR3 nucleotide sequence: TGCGCCAGCAGCTTGGGCCCAGACAGAAACGAGCAGTACTTC. This translates into CASSLGPDRNEQYF.

The CDR3 protein is CASRSTLLAPEQYV. CDR3 in DNA: TGTGCCAGCCGATCGACCTTACTAGCTCCGGAGCAGTACGTC. The chain is built from TRBV2 and TRBJ2-7; D is perhaps TRBD2 (6 bases). Germline CDR1 is SNHLY and CDR2 is FYNNEI. V was cut by 8 bases and J by 7 bases, with 21 bases left in between. This CDR3 has 14 amino acids.

The sample holds one count of this clone. The J gene is TRBJ1-1, the V gene TRBV7-3; D perhaps matches TRBD1 (6 bases). V was trimmed by 5 bases and J by 4 bases, leaving 17 bases between them. The CDR3 runs 15 residues. The germline V gene encodes CDR1 SGHTA and CDR2 FQGTGA. The CDR3 is CASSRGGGSGTEAFF. CDR3 nucleotides: TGTGCCAGCAGCCGAGGCGGGGGCTCGGGCACTGAAGCTTTCTTT.

This clone was picked up a small number of times. J is TRBJ2-1 and V is TRBV6-5; TRBD2 matches at 9 bases. CDR1 and CDR2 (germline): MNHEY, SVGAGI. V shed 5 bases and J 6 bases; nucleotides not matched to a gene: 8. This CDR3 spans 15 amino acids. The CDR3 nucleotides read TGTGCCAGCAGTCCCTCTGGCGGGGGGGCCAATGAGCAGTTCTTC. This encodes CASSPSGGGANEQFF.

The V call is TRBV3-1 (or the pseudogene TRBV3-2), the J call TRBJ2-1; TRBD1 matches 8 bases. The junction had 15 bases not matched to a gene; V was cut back by 4 bases and J by 4 bases. CDR3 size: 18 residues. Germline-derived CDR1 and CDR2 are LGHDT and YNNKEL (reference sequence). The CDR3 coding sequence is TGTGCCAGCAGCCCACTTGGACAGGGATGGGGTTTTTACAATGAGCAGTTCTTC. Protein sequence: CASSPLGQGWGFYNEQFF.

V and J are TRBV28 and TRBJ2-7, with a tentative D call TRBD1 (8 bases). V gave up 3 bases and J gave up 7 bases, with 19 bases separating them. Germline V gives CDR1 MDHEN, CDR2 SYDVKM. The CDR3 loop spans 15 amino acids. CDR3: CASSLGGTGPREQYF. For the CDR3, the DNA is TGTGCCAGCAGTTTGGGGGGGACAGGCCCCCGGGAGCAGTACTTC.

In this sample, this clone turned up once. This rearrangement joins TRBV7-3 to TRBJ2-3, with 8 positions matching TRBD2. Per the germline V gene, CDR1 is SGHTA and CDR2 is FQGTGA. This CDR3 region has 15 residues. J gave up 4 bases and V 3 bases, and 6 bases lay outside the gene matches. CDR3 coding DNA: TGTGCCAGCAGCTTTGAGCGGGGGCCCGCAGATACGCAGTATTTT. Its protein is CASSFERGPADTQYF.

The chain is built from TRBV28 and TRBJ1-2; no reliable D call. The ends were cut back, 2 bases at V and 0 bases at J, with 7 bases in the middle. Germline V CDR1 and CDR2: MDHEN, SYDVKM. The CDR3 is 14 amino acids. CDR3 in amino acids: CASSLPGTNYGYTF. The CDR3 DNA sequence: TGTGCCAGCAGTTTACCCGGGACTAACTATGGCTACACCTTC.

The V gene is TRBV20-1, the J gene TRBJ2-7; D remains ambiguous. Germline V gene sequence: CDR1 DFQATT, CDR2 SNEGSKA (reference sequence). This CDR3 is built from 11 residues. V was cut by 2 bases and J by 7 bases, with 9 bases left in between. CDR3 DNA sequence: TGCAGTGCTAGAAGCCAGGTGGAGCAGTACTTC. It codes for CSARSQVEQYF.

The DNA for the CDR3 is TGCGCCAGCAGCCAGTCCGGGACTAGCATAGCCGGGGAGCTGTTTTTT. Amino acids: CASSQSGTSIAGELFF. The rearrangement uses TRBV4-1 and TRBJ2-2; 9 bases line up with TRBD2. V lost 3 bases, J lost 6 bases, and 8 bases stayed unmatched. In germline, CDR1 is MGHRA, CDR2 YSYEKL. The CDR3 extends over 16 amino acids.

This clone was seen just once. The genes are TRBV21-1 and TRBJ2-7; the DNA was not compared with TRBD1, the D call given in the table. TRBV21-1 is described as a pseudogene. This CDR3 has 17 amino acids. Written as DNA, the CDR3 is TGTGCCAGCAGCAAAGAACCCCCGGACAGACTCTCCTACGAGCAGTACGTC. Its translation is CASSKEPPDRLSYEQYV.

The genes are TRBV10-1 and TRBJ2-2; 7 positions agree with TRBD2. CDR1 is WNHNN and CDR2 is SYGVQD in the germline V gene (reference sequence). With V trimmed by 4 bases and J by 7 bases, 9 bases remained unmatched. The CDR3 sequence is 15 residues long. CDR3 in amino acids: CASSGPEWGGGELFF. CDR3 nucleotide sequence: TGCGCCAGCAGTGGCCCCGAGTGGGGGGGCGGGGAGCTGTTTTTT.

This chain connects TRBV7-8 to TRBJ1-2, with D tentatively TRBD1 (5 bases). Trimming cost V 3 bases and J 4 bases, with 12 bases left between them. Germline values: CDR1 SGHVS, CDR2 FQNEAQ. The CDR3 length is 14 residues. Written as DNA, the CDR3 is TGTGCCAGCAGCTTCCAGGGTGTAGCCTATGGCTACACCTTC. Protein: CASSFQGVAYGYTF.

The V gene is TRBV6-5, the J gene TRBJ1-2; maybe TRBD1 (6 bases). V was clipped by 0 bases and J by 2 bases, with 10 bases between them. Germline CDR1 MNHEY, CDR2 SVGAGI. The length of the CDR3 is 15 residues. CDR3 sequence (DNA): TGTGCCAGCAGTTACTCGAACAGGGCAAACTATGGCTACACCTTC. The encoded protein is CASSYSNRANYGYTF.

This clone was counted many times. The chain has TRBV5-6 and TRBJ1-2; D perhaps matches TRBD1 (5 bases). Between the trimmed V and J ends, which lost 3 bases and 3 bases, there was a span of 15 bases. Per the germline V gene, CDR1 is SGHDT and CDR2 is YYEEEE. CDR3 length: 15 amino acids. CDR3 nucleotides: TGTGCCAGCAGCTCTGGACACGGGCCCCACTATGGCTACACCTTC. As protein: CASSSGHGPHYGYTF.

The CDR3 reads CASSSPRDNEQYV. In nucleotides, the CDR3 is TGTGCCAGCAGTTCCCCCCGGGACAACGAGCAGTACGTC. V gene TRBV6-2 or TRBV6-3 combines with J gene TRBJ2-7; the D gene is possibly TRBD1 (6 bases). Germline assignment: CDR1 MNHEY and CDR2 SVGEGT. Trimming pared 4 bases from V and 5 bases from J, leaving 12 bases between. There are 13 residues in the CDR3.

The V gene is TRBV5-1, the J gene TRBJ1-6, with no clear D. The V gene lost 5 bases and the J gene lost 5 bases, with 14 bases spanning the gap. This CDR3 region has 15 residues. Germline CDR1 and CDR2: SGHRS and YFSETQ. CDR3 loop: CASRESTPNNSPLHF. For the CDR3, the DNA is TGCGCCAGCAGAGAGTCAACTCCCAATAATTCACCCCTCCACTTT.

The chain uses TRBV6-5 and TRBJ2-5, with 9 positions matching TRBD1. The CDR3 covers 14 residues. V trimming: 4 bases; J trimming: 9 bases; junction bases outside the gene matches: 9. In germline, CDR1 is MNHEY, CDR2 SVGAGI. The CDR3 region is CASSFRGQGSSQYF. The CDR3 nucleotides are TGTGCCAGCAGTTTTCGCGGACAGGGGTCTTCCCAGTACTTC.

The V call is TRBV12-3 or TRBV12-4, the J call TRBJ1-5, with D perhaps TRBD1 (6 bases). V lost 2 bases to trimming and J lost 8 bases, with 10 bases between them. This CDR3 is 13 amino acids long. CDR3 in amino acids: CASSLTGLEPQHF. DNA of the CDR3: TGTGCCAGCAGTTTAACAGGGTTGGAGCCCCAGCATTTT.

This clone was found once. V and J are TRBV19 and TRBJ2-3, with D perhaps matching TRBD2 (7 bases). V was pared by 4 bases and J by 4 bases, with 27 bases between. Germline V gene lookup returns CDR1 LNHDA and CDR2 SQIVND (reference sequence). The CDR3 loop spans 19 amino acids. CDR3 DNA sequence: TGTGCCAGTAGTAAAAAAAGGGGTTTAGGGGGGGTGGCCTCAGATACGCAGTATTTT. The encoded protein is CASSKKRGLGGVASDTQYF. Variable domain in full (rest from reference TRBV19 and TRBJ2-3): DGGITQSPKYLFRKEGQNVTLSCEQNLNHDAMYWYRQDPGQGLRLIYYSQIVNDFQKGDIAEGYSVSREKKESFPLTVTSAQKNPTAFYLCASSKKRGLGGVASDTQYFGPGTRLTVL.

The chain is built from TRBV4-3 and TRBJ1-1; 9 bases map to TRBD1. The germline V gene encodes CDR1 LGHNA and CDR2 YSLEER. V trimming: 2 bases; J trimming: 5 bases; junction bases outside the gene matches: 6. The CDR3 is 15 amino acids. The CDR3 DNA sequence: TGCGCCAGCAGCCAAAAAAGACAGGGGGGGACTGAAGCTTTCTTT. Protein: CASSQKRQGGTEAFF.